This TCR beta chain comes out of a study of T cells in women clearing cervical HPV infection. About the study: Donors had HPV16-related CIN3 or worse; 2 had invasive cancer. Blood came at first lesion visit for cases, post-clearance for controls.

A remark on this clone: The CDR3 goes on 3 residues after the read ends, and that part is filled in from the germline J gene.

V was clipped by 6 bases and J by 4 bases, with 9 bases between them. The CDR3 loop spans 13 amino acids. Germline assignment: CDR1 PRHDT and CDR2 FYEKMQ (reference sequence). Sequencing used immunoSEQ multiplex PCR; TCRdb keeps in-frame clones, though not all of them. The sample holds approximately 33,000 clones. Sequencing was performed on blood buffy coat. The V gene is TRBV13, the J gene TRBJ2-2, with a possible D match to TRBD1 (6 bases). The TCR originated in a woman aged 18-70 years with a cervical HPV16 infection that either progressed to CIN3+ or cleared (not recorded which). The chain's CDR3 is CASRQTGTGELFF. The covered CDR3 bases are TGTGCCAGCAGGCAGACAGGCACCGGGGAG.